The source of this TCR beta chain is a study of cytomegalovirus exposure and HLA in healthy donors. In germline, CDR1 is KGHSH, CDR2 LQKENI. The V gene lost 0 bases and the J gene lost 8 bases, with 13 bases spanning the gap. The CDR3 is 15 amino acids. General study points: One variant, a missense change in DCLRE1C, was linked in a later analysis to TCR beta V- and J-gene trimming. An analysis done earlier found most TCR beta V segments productive about 87% or about 30% of the time.

In the PCR, 60 Vbeta and 13 Jbeta primers were used. Produced via immunoSEQ multiplex PCR; TCRdb's table is partial and in-frame only. The sample lists around 240,000 clones; more than 75% were seen once. As to this clone: What it binds is unknown.

The source material was PBMCs. This TCR derives from a woman aged 40 to 50 in good health and CMV-seropositive. The chain combines TRBV18 with TRBJ1-4, with D possibly being TRBD1 (5 bases). The CDR3 is CASSPPVQGGEKLFF. The CDR3 nucleotides are TGTGCCAGCTCACCACCGGTGCAGGGAGGGGAAAAACTGTTTTTT.